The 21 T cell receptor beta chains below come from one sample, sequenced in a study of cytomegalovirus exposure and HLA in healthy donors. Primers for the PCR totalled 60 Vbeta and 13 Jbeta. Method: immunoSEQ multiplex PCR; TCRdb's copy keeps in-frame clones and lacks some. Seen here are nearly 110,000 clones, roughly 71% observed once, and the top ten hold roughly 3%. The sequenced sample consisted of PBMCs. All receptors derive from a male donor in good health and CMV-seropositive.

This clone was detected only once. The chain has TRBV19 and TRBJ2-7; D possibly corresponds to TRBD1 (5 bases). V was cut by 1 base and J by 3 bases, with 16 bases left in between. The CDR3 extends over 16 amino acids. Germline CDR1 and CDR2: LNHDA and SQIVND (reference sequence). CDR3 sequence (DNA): TGTGCCAGTAGTATAGTGGCGAAGGGGTCCTTCTACGAGCAGTACTTC. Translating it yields CASSIVAKGSFYEQYF.

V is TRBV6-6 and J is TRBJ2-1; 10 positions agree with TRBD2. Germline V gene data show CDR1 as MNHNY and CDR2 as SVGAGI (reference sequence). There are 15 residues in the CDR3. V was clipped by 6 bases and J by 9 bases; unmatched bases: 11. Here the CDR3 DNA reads TGTGCCAGCAGGCTCATCCTAGCGGGAGCAGGTGAGCAGTTCTTC. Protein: CASRLILAGAGEQFF.

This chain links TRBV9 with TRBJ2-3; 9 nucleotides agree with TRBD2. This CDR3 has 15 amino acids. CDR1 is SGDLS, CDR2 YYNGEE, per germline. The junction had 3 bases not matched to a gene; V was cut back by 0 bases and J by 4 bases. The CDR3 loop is CASSVGREGSDTQYF. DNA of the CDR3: TGTGCCAGCAGCGTAGGGCGGGAGGGCTCAGATACGCAGTATTTT. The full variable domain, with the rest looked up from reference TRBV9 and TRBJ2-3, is DSGVTQTPKHLITATGQRVTLRCSPRSGDLSVYWYQQSLDQGLQFLIQYYNGEERAKGNILERFSAQQFPDLHSELNLSSLELGDSALYFCASSVGREGSDTQYFGPGTRLTVL.

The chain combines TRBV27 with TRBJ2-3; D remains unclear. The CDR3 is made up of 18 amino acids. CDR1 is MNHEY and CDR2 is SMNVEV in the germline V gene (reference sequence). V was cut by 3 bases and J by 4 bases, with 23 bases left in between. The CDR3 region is CASSLFTPTSYRADTQYF. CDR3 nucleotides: TGTGCCAGCAGTTTGTTCACTCCGACTTCCTACCGCGCAGATACGCAGTATTTT.

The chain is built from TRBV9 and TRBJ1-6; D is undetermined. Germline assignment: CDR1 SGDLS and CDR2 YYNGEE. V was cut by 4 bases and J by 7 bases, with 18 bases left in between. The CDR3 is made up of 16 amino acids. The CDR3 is CASSPRIGRENSPLHF. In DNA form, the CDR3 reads TGTGCCAGCAGCCCCCGAATAGGGAGGGAAAATTCACCCCTCCACTTT. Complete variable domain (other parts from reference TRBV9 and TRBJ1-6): DSGVTQTPKHLITATGQRVTLRCSPRSGDLSVYWYQQSLDQGLQFLIQYYNGEERAKGNILERFSAQQFPDLHSELNLSSLELGDSALYFCASSPRIGRENSPLHFGNGTRLTVT.

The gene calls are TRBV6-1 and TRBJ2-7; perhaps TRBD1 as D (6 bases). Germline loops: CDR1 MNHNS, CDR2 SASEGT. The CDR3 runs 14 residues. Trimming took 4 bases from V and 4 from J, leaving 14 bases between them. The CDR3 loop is CASSAVGTNYEQYF. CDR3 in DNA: TGTGCCAGCAGTGCGGTCGGGACAAATTACGAGCAGTACTTC.

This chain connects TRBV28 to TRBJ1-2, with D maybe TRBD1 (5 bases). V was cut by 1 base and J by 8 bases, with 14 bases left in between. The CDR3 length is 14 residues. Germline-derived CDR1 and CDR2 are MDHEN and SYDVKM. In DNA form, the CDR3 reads TGTGCCAGCAGTTTATCAGGGTCAAAAGCAGGCTACACCTTC. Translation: CASSLSGSKAGYTF.

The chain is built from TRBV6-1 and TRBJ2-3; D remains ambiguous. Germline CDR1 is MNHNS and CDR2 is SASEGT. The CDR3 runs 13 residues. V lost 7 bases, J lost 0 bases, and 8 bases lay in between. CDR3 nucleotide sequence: TGTGCCAGCAAGTACGGGAGCACAGATACGCAGTATTTT. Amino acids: CASKYGSTDTQYF.

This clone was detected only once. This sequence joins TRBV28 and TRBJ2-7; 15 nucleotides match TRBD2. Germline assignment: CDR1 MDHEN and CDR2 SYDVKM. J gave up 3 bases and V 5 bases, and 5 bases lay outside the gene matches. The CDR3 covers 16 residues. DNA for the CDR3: TGTGCCAGCAGTAGGACTAGCGGGGGGGTGGGCTACGAGCAGTACTTC. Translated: CASSRTSGGVGYEQYF. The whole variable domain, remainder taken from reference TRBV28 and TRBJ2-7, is DVKVTQSSRYLVKRTGEKVFLECVQDMDHENMFWYRQDPGLGLRLIYFSYDVKMKEKGDIPEGYSVSREKKERFSLILESASTNQTSMYLCASSRTSGGVGYEQYFGPGTRLTVT.

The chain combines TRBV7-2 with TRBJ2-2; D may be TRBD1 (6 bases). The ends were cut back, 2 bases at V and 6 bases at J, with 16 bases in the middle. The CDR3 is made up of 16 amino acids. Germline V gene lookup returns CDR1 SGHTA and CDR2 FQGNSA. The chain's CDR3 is CASSLLGQGRAGELFF. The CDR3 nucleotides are TGTGCCAGCAGCTTACTTGGTCAGGGGCGGGCCGGGGAGCTGTTTTTT. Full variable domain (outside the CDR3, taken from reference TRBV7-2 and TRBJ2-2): GAGVSQSPSNKVTEKGKDVELRCDPISGHTALYWYRQSLGQGLEFLIYFQGNSAPDKSGLPSDRFSAERTGGSVSTLTIQRTQQEDSAVYLCASSLLGQGRAGELFFGEGSRLTVL.

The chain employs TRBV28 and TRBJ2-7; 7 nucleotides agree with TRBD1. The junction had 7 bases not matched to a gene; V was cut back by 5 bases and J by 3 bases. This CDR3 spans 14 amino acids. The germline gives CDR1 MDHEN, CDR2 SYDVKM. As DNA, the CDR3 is TGTGCCAGCAGTACCCGACAGGGCTTCTACGAGCAGTACTTC. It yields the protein CASSTRQGFYEQYF.

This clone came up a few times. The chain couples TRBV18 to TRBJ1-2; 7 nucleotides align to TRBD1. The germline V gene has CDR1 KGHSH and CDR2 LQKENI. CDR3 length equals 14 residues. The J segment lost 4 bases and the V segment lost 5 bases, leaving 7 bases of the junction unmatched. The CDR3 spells CASSGDRDGYGYTF. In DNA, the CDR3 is TGTGCCAGCTCAGGCGACAGGGACGGCTATGGCTACACCTTC.

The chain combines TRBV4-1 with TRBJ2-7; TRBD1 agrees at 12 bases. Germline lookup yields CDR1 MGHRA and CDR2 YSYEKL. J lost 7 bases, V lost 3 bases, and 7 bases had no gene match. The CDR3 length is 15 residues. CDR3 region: CASSHPGQGAREQYF. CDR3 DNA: TGCGCCAGCAGCCACCCGGGACAGGGGGCGCGAGAGCAGTACTTC.

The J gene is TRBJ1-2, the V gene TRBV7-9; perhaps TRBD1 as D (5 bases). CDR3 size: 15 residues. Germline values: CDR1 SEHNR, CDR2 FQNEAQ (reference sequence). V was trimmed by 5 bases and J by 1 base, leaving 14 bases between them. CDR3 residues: CASSRSQGYNYGYTF. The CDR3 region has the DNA TGTGCCAGCAGCCGATCGCAGGGTTATAACTATGGCTACACCTTC.

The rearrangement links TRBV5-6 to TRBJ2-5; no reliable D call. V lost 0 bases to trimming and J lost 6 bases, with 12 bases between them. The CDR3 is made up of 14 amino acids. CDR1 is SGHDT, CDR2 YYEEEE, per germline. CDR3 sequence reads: CASSLGPLEQTQYF. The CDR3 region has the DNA TGTGCCAGCAGCTTGGGACCCCTAGAACAGACCCAGTACTTC. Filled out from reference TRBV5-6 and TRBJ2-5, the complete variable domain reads DAGVTQSPTHLIKTRGQQVTLRCSPKSGHDTVSWYQQALGQGPQFIFQYYEEEERQRGNFPDRFSGHQFPNYSSELNVNALLLGDSALYLCASSLGPLEQTQYFGPGTRLLVL.

CDR3 protein: CASSIGPGKSYEQYF. DNA for the CDR3: TGTGCCAGTAGTATAGGCCCAGGGAAGAGCTACGAGCAGTACTTC. The rearrangement joins TRBV19 to TRBJ2-7; perhaps TRBD1 as D (5 bases). The V gene's germline CDR1 is LNHDA and CDR2 SQIVND (reference sequence). There are 15 residues in the CDR3. The ends were cut back, 1 base at V and 3 bases at J, with 13 bases in the middle. The full variable domain, in which reference TRBV19 and TRBJ2-7 provide the parts outside the CDR3, is DGGITQSPKYLFRKEGQNVTLSCEQNLNHDAMYWYRQDPGQGLRLIYYSQIVNDFQKGDIAEGYSVSREKKESFPLTVTSAQKNPTAFYLCASSIGPGKSYEQYFGPGTRLTVT.

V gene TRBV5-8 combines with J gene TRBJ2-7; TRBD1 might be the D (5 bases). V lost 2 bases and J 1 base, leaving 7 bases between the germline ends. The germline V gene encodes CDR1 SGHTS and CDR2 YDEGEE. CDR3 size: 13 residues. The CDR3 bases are TGTGCCAGCAGCTTAAGGGGTTCCTACGAGCAGTACTTC. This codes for CASSLRGSYEQYF.

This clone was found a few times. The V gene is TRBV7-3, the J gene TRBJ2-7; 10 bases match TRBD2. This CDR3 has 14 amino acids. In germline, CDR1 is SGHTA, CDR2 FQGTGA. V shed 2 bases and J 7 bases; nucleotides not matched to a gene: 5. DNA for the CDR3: TGTGCCAGCAGCTTACTAGCGGGAGTGGGAGAGCAGTACTTC. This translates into CASSLLAGVGEQYF.

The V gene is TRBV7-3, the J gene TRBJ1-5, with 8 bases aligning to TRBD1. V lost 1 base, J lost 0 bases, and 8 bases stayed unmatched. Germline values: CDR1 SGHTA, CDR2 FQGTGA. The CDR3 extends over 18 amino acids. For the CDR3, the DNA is TGTGCCAGCAGCTTAAAAGGAGGACAGGGACCTAGCAATCAGCCCCAGCATTTT. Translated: CASSLKGGQGPSNQPQHF.

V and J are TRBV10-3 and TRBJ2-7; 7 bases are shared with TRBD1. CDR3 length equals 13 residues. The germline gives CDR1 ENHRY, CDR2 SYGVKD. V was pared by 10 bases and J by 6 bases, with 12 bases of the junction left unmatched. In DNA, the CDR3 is TGTGCCACCGAAAACTGGACAGGACGCGAGCAGTACTTC. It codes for CATENWTGREQYF.

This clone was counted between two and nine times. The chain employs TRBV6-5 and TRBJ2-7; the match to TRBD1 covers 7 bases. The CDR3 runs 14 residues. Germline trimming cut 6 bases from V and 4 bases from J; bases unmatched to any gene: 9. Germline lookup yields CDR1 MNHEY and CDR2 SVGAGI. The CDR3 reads CASSLSTGFYEQYF. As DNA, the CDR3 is TGTGCCAGCAGCCTTTCGACAGGGTTTTACGAGCAGTACTTC.